The source of this T cell receptor (beta chain) is a study of T cell responses to AZD1222 COVID-19 vaccine. Whole-study results and caveats: At baseline, just 5 or 6 AZD1222 recipients tested seropositive. Mostly white British, mostly female donors; authors suggested clonal diversity may be underestimated.

Measured with immunoSEQ multiplex PCR; TCRdb has only the in-frame clones, and not every one. The sample lists roughly 150,000 clones; roughly nine tenths were seen once. As to this clone: Its antigen is not identified.

Material: peripheral blood, obtained on day 0 of AZD1222 vaccination. This TCR was sampled from an adult in good health.

The CDR3: CASSVEGSWGQGASPLHF. In DNA, the CDR3 is TGTGCCAGCAGCGTAGAGGGAAGTTGGGGACAGGGGGCTTCACCCCTCCACTTT. This chain uses TRBV9 with TRBJ1-6; 12 bases agree with TRBD1. This CDR3 has 18 residues. Looked up from germline, CDR1 is SGDLS and CDR2 is YYNGEE. Losses at the gene ends were 0 bases for V and 9 bases for J; bases not matched to a gene: 10.